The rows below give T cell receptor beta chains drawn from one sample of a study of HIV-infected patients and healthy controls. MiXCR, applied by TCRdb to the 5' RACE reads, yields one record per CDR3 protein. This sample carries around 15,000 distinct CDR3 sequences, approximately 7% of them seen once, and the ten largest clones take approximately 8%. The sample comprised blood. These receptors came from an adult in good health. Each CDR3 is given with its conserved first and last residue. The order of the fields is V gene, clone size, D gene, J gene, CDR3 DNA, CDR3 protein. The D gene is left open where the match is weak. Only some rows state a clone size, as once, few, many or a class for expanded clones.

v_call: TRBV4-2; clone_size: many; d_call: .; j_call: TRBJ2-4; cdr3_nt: TGTGCCAGCCGGGGGGCAGAGAAAAACATTCAGTACTTC; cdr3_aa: CASRGAEKNIQYF
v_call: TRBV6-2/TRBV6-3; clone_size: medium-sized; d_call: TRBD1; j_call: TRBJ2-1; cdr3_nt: TGTGCCAGCAGTTACCTCGGACAGGGGATACCTAGCCGGTACAATGAGCAGTTCTTC; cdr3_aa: CASSYLGQGIPSRYNEQFF
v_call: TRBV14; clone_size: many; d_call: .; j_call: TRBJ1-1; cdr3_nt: TGTGCCAGCAGCCAATACAGGAACACTGAAGCTTTCTTT; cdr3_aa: CASSQYRNTEAFF
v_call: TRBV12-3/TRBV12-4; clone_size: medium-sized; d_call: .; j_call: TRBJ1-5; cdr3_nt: TGTGCCAGCAGACGGACAGCTTACAATCAGCCCCAGCATTTT; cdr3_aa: CASRRTAYNQPQHF
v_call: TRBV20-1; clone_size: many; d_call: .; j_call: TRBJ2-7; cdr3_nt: TGCAGTGCTAGCCCTAAAGCTGCCTACGAGCAGTACTTC; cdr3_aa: CSASPKAAYEQYF
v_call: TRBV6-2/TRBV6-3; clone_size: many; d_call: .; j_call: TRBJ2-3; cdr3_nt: TGTGCCAGCAGTTACCGCAGCACAGATACGCAGTATTTT; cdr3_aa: CASSYRSTDTQYF
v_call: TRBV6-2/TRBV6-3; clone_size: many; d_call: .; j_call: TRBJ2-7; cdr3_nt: TGTGCCAGCAGTTACTCGGAGGGACCACCCTACGAGCAGTACTTC; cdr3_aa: CASSYSEGPPYEQYF
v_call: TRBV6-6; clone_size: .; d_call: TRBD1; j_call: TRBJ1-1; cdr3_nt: TGTGCCAGCAGTTCGAAAGCAGGGGGGACTGAAGCTTTCTTT; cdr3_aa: CASSSKAGGTEAFF
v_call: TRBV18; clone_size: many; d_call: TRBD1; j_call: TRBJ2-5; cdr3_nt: TGTGCCAGCTCACCACCGATGCACAGGGGAGAGACCCAGTACTTC; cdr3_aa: CASSPPMHRGETQYF
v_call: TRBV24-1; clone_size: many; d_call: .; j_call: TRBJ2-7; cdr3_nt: TGTGCCACCAGTGATCGGGGTTCCTCTTCGGGGCAGTACTTC; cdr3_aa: CATSDRGSSSGQYF
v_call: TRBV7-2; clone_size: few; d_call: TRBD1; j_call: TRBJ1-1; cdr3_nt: TGTGCCAGCAGCTTATCGGGACAGCAGGCTGAAGCTTTCTTT; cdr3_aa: CASSLSGQQAEAFF
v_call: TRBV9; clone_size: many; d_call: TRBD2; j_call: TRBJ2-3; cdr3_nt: TGTGCCAGCAGTCGTACGCTAGCGGGGCACACAGATACGCAGTATTTT; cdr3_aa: CASSRTLAGHTDTQYF
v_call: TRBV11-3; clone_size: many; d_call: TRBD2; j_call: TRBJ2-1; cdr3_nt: TGTGCCAGCAGCCCCGGAGGGACTAGCGGGGGCAATGAGCAGTTCTTC; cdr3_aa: CASSPGGTSGGNEQFF
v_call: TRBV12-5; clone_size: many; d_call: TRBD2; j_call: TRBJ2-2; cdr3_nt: TGTGCTAGTGCCTTCTTGGGACTAGCGGGGATGAACACCGGGGAGCTGTTTTTT; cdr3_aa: CASAFLGLAGMNTGELFF
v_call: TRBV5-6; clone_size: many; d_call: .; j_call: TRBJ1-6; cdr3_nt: TGTGCCAGCAGCTTGTCGCAGGGGAGTTCACCCCTCCACTTT; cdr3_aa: CASSLSQGSSPLHF
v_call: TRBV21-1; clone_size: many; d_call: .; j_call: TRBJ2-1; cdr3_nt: TGTGCCAGCAGCAAAAATAAGCGGGGGGCCCCATACAATGAGCAGTTCTTC; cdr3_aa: CASSKNKRGAPYNEQFF
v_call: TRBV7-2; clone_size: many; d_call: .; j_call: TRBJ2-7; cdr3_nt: TGTGCCAGCAGCTTGTGGGACTACGAGCAGTACTTC; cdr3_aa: CASSLWDYEQYF
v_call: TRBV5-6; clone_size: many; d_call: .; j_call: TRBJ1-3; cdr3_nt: TGTGCCAGCAGCAGCAGGGTTCGAAACACCATATATTTT; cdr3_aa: CASSSRVRNTIYF
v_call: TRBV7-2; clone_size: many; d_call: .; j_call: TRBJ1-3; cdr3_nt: TGTGCCAGCAGCTTAGTATTCTATGTTACCCAATCCCGGGACGCTGGAAACACCATATATTTT; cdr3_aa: CASSLVFYVTQSRDAGNTIYF
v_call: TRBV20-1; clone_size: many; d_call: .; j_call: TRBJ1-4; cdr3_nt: TGCAGTGCTAGTTTGGGCTATGAAAAACTGTTTTTT; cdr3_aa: CSASLGYEKLFF
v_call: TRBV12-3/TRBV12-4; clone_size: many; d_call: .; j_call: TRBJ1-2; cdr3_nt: TGTGCCAGCAGTGTCCAACAGGGTGATCATGGCTACACCTTC; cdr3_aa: CASSVQQGDHGYTF
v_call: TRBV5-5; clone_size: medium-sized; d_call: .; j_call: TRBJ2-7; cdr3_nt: TGTGCCAGCAGCTTAGGGACGGGGGCCGGGACCTACGAGCAGTACTTC; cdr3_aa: CASSLGTGAGTYEQYF
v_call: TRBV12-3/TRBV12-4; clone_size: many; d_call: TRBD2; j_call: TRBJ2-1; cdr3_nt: TGTGCCAGCAGTTTATGGCCTAGCGGGAGGGACAATGAGCAGTTCTTC; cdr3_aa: CASSLWPSGRDNEQFF
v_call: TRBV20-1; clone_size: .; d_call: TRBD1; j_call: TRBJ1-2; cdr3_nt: TGCAGTGCTAGTGAGGGGACAGGGGGCGACGCTTATGGCTACACCTTC; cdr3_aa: CSASEGTGGDAYGYTF
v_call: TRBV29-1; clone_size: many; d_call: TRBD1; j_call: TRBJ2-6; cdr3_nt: TGCAGCACCGGACAGGGGGAAGATAACGTCCTGACTTTC; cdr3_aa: CSTGQGEDNVLTF
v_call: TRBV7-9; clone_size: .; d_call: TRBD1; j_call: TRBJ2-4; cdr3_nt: TGTGCCAGCATCCCCCTCGACAGGGGGGCTACCAAAAACATTCAGTACTTC; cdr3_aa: CASIPLDRGATKNIQYF
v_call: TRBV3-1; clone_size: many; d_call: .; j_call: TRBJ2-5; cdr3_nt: TGTGCCAGCAGCCCCTTCGGACGACAGTACCAAGAGACCCAGTACTTC; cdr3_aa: CASSPFGRQYQETQYF
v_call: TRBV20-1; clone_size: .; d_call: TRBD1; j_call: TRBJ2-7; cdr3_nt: TGCAGTGCCACGGTACGACAGGGTGCTTCCTACGAGCAGTACTTC; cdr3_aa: CSATVRQGASYEQYF
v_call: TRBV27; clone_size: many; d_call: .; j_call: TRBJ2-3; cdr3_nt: TGTGCCAGCAGTTTCCAAGGGGCTAGCACAGATACGCAGTATTTT; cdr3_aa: CASSFQGASTDTQYF
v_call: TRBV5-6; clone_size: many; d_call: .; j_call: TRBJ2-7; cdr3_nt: TGTGCCAGCAGTCTCTCAGGGGCCCGAGGTAGCCACGAGCAGTACTTC; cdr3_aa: CASSLSGARGSHEQYF
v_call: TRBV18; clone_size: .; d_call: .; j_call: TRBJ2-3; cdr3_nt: TGTGCCAGCTCACCGGTTTTGCGGGCAGATACGCAGTATTTT; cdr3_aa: CASSPVLRADTQYF
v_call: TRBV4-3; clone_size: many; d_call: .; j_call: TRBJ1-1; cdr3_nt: TGCGCCAGCAGCCAAGAGACAAACCGTTTTGAAGCTTTCTTT; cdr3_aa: CASSQETNRFEAFF
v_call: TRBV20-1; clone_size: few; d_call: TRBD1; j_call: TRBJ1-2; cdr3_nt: TGCAGTGCTGACAGGGGTCACTATGGCTACACCTTC; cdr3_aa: CSADRGHYGYTF
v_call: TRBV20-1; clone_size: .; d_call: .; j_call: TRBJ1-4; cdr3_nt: TGCAGTGCCCAAACCCCCACCAATGAAAAACTGTTTTTT; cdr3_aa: CSAQTPTNEKLFF
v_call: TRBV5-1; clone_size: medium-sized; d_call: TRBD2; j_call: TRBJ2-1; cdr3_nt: TGCGCCAGCAGCTTGGGTGGGACTAGTAATTATGAGCAGTTCTTC; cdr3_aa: CASSLGGTSNYEQFF
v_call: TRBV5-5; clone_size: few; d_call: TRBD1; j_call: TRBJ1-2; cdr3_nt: TGTGCCAGCAGCCAGGACAGGAGAAGCTATGGCTACACCTTC; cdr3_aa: CASSQDRRSYGYTF
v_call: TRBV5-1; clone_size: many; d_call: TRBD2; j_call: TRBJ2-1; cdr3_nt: TGCGCCAGCAGCTTGCGGCCTGGGACTAGCGTTAATGAGCAGTTCTTC; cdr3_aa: CASSLRPGTSVNEQFF